This passage covers 22 T cell receptor beta chains from one sample sequenced in a study of naive and memory T cell subsets. General study points: Especially in CD8 cells, naive repertoires contained a few larger clonotypes, possibly CD45RA-re-expressing memory cells.

Both TRBC1 and TRBC2 were covered by a beta constant-region primer of two equimolar oligonucleotides. Nested alpha and beta constant-region primers with the SP2 primer drove four PCR rounds on ligated cDNA. MiXCR, run by TCRdb on the UMI-ligation and nested PCR reads, gives a single entry per CDR3 protein. The sample has 150,000 or so distinct CDR3 sequences; approximately 22% are singletons. Antigens for these TCRs are unknown. Sequenced material: naive CD4+ T cells from blood. These receptors all come from a human donor in good health.

This chain joins TRBV20-1 and TRBJ2-7; 8 bases align to TRBD2. Trimming at V came to 2 bases and at J to 3 bases, leaving 9 bases not matched to a gene. This CDR3 is built from 15 residues. Per the germline V gene, CDR1 is DFQATT and CDR2 is SNEGSKA (reference sequence). CDR3 loop: CSARRASGYYYEQYF. The DNA for the CDR3 is TGCAGTGCTAGAAGGGCTAGCGGGTACTACTACGAGCAGTACTTC.

In this sample, this clonotype turned up a few times. The chain carries TRBV4-2 and TRBJ2-5; TRBD2 aligns across 12 bases. This CDR3 comprises 16 residues. The germline V gene has CDR1 LGHNA and CDR2 YNFKEQ. Losses at the gene ends were 0 bases for V and 5 bases for J; bases not matched to a gene: 4. CDR3 in DNA: TGTGCCAGCAGCCAAGATGGGACTAGCGGGCGGGAGACCCAGTACTTC. Its protein product is CASSQDGTSGRETQYF.

V gene TRBV5-1 combines with J gene TRBJ2-7, with D perhaps being TRBD1 or TRBD2 (5 bases each). Deletions cut 4 bases from V and 0 bases from J, with 17 bases between. Looked up from germline, CDR1 is SGHRS and CDR2 is YFSETQ. The CDR3 has 16 residues. CDR3 amino acids: CASSTTGTSSSYEQYF. The CDR3 bases are TGCGCCAGCAGCACAACCGGGACCTCGAGCTCCTACGAGCAGTACTTC.

The table lists this clonotype with a few counts. CDR3 nucleotide sequence: TGTGCCAGCAGCTCCGGCCGGGCGAACACTGAAGCTTTCTTT. Its translation is CASSSGRANTEAFF. This chain joins TRBV7-9 and TRBJ1-1; no clear D. V lost 4 bases, J lost 1 base, and 10 bases lay in between. CDR1 is SEHNR, CDR2 FQNEAQ, per germline (reference sequence). This CDR3 contains 14 residues.

The sample holds a few counts of this clonotype. The chain recombines TRBV29-1 with TRBJ2-5, with TRBD1 matching over 9 bases. Trimming cost V 7 bases and J 1 base; bases outside gene matches: 7. The CDR3 extends over 14 amino acids. From germline, CDR1 is SQVTM and CDR2 ANQGSEA. The DNA of the CDR3 is TGCAGCGCCAAACAGGGGGCTATCCAAGAGACCCAGTACTTC. This encodes CSAKQGAIQETQYF.

This sequence joins TRBV7-6 and TRBJ2-7; 7 bases are a match to TRBD1. The germline CDR1 and CDR2 sequences are SGHVS and FNYEAQ. J gave up 3 bases and V 5 bases, and 7 bases lay outside the gene matches. The CDR3 runs 14 residues. CDR3 coding DNA: TGTGCCAGCAGCCCACGACAGGGTGACTACGAGCAGTACTTC. Protein: CASSPRQGDYEQYF.

The chain carries TRBV30 and TRBJ2-4; the D is unclear. Trimming pared 6 bases from V and 0 bases from J, leaving 9 bases between. The CDR3 extends over 13 amino acids. CDR1 and CDR2 (germline): GTSNPN, SVGIG (reference sequence). In DNA, the CDR3 is TGTGCCTGTCGCAGGTTAGCCAAAAACATTCAGTACTTC. As protein: CACRRLAKNIQYF.

Only a few counts were recorded for this clonotype. The genes are TRBV6-5 and TRBJ2-6; 10 bases line up with TRBD1. The CDR3 is made up of 18 amino acids. Germline V lookup: CDR1 MNHEY, CDR2 SVGAGI. V was clipped by 2 bases and J by 0 bases; unmatched bases: 4. The CDR3 nucleotides are TGTGCCAGCAGTTACCTGGGACAGGGGATCTCTGGGGCCAACGTCCTGACTTTC. Translated: CASSYLGQGISGANVLTF.

The chain couples TRBV4-1 to TRBJ2-6; D ambiguous. Germline CDR1 is MGHRA and CDR2 is YSYEKL. The V gene lost 1 base and the J gene lost 6 bases, with 10 bases spanning the gap. The CDR3 contains 15 residues. The CDR3 coding sequence is TGCGCCAGCAGCCAAGGGTCTCGTTTGGCCAACGTCCTGACTTTC. Its protein product is CASSQGSRLANVLTF.

This clonotype was seen only a few times. The genes are TRBV18 and TRBJ1-2; TRBD1 is a possible D gene (5 bases). V was trimmed by 1 base and J by 4 bases, leaving 10 bases between them. Germline-derived CDR1 and CDR2 are KGHSH and LQKENI. This CDR3 is built from 14 residues. The DNA for the CDR3 is TGTGCCAGCTCACCACGCAGGGAAGGCTATGGCTACACCTTC. Protein sequence: CASSPRREGYGYTF. The complete variable domain, with remaining parts taken from reference TRBV18 and TRBJ1-2, reads NAGVMQNPRHLVRRRGQEARLRCSPMKGHSHVYWYRQLPEEGLKFMVYLQKENIIDESGMPKERFSAEFPKEGPSILRIQQVVRGDSAAYFCASSPRREGYGYTFGSGTRLTVV.

Ten or more counts support this clonotype. The DNA of the CDR3 is TGTGCCAGCAGCTTGGGGTACGATGAGCAGTTCTTC. It translates to CASSLGYDEQFF. This chain connects TRBV7-6 to TRBJ2-1, with D hard to call. CDR1 and CDR2 (germline): SGHVS, FNYEAQ. This CDR3 has 12 amino acids. Trimming shortened V by 3 bases and J by 8 bases, and 8 bases separated the two germline ends.

V is TRBV5-1 and J is TRBJ2-1, with 9 positions matching TRBD2. From germline, CDR1 is SGHRS and CDR2 YFSETQ. CDR3 length equals 17 residues. V lost 0 bases, J lost 5 bases, and 9 bases stayed unmatched. The CDR3 loop reads CASSLAPGLADNNEQFF. In DNA, the CDR3 is TGCGCCAGCAGCTTGGCCCCGGGACTAGCAGACAACAATGAGCAGTTCTTC.

J is TRBJ2-7 and V is TRBV9, with D perhaps matching TRBD1 or TRBD2 (5 bases each). This CDR3 comprises 10 residues. V lost 8 bases to trimming and J lost 5 bases, with 8 bases between them. Germline V gives CDR1 SGDLS, CDR2 YYNGEE. The CDR3: CASRGDEQYF. The DNA of the CDR3 is TGTGCCAGTAGAGGGGACGAGCAGTACTTC.

This clonotype was recorded at least ten times. This chain links TRBV10-2 with TRBJ2-1, with TRBD1 identical over 7 bases. Germline CDR1 is WSHSY and CDR2 is SAAADI. CDR3 length: 15 residues. Germline trimming cut 6 bases from V and 0 bases from J; bases unmatched to any gene: 5. CDR3 in DNA: TGCGCCAGCAGGGTGACAGGGAGCTCCTACAATGAGCAGTTCTTC. Translation gives CASRVTGSSYNEQFF.

V and J are TRBV7-9 and TRBJ1-1; 7 nucleotides line up with TRBD1. This CDR3 contains 14 residues. The trim removed 5 bases at V and 1 base at J, leaving 4 bases unmatched. Germline V gene lookup returns CDR1 SEHNR and CDR2 FQNEAQ (reference sequence). The CDR3 region has the DNA TGTGCCAGCAGCGAGTACAGGGGGAACACTGAAGCTTTCTTT. As protein: CASSEYRGNTEAFF.

This rearrangement joins TRBV20-1 to TRBJ2-7, with 9 nucleotides matching TRBD1. V lost 2 bases and J lost 7; bases outside the gene matches: 9. Germline V gene lookup returns CDR1 DFQATT and CDR2 SNEGSKA (reference sequence). The CDR3 totals 14 residues. This chain's CDR3 is CSARPSWTGVEQYF. The CDR3 DNA is TGCAGTGCTAGACCGTCATGGACAGGGGTTGAGCAGTACTTC.

V gene TRBV20-1 combines with J gene TRBJ2-3; 8 bases map to TRBD1. V was clipped by 0 bases and J by 7 bases; unmatched bases: 6. The germline V gene encodes CDR1 DFQATT and CDR2 SNEGSKA (reference sequence). This CDR3 is built from 14 residues. The CDR3, as DNA: TGCAGTGCTAGAGACGGACAGGGATCCTATACGCAGTATTTT. Protein product: CSARDGQGSYTQYF.

The V and J genes are TRBV7-2 and TRBJ2-7; the match to TRBD1 covers 8 bases. Germline values: CDR1 SGHTA, CDR2 FQGNSA. Trimming removed 6 bases from V and 4 bases from J; junction bases left unmatched: 8. This CDR3 is built from 14 residues. The chain's CDR3 is CASRGRTGRYEQYF. In DNA, the CDR3 is TGTGCCAGCAGGGGGCGGACAGGGAGATACGAGCAGTACTTC.

The chain carries TRBV6-2 or TRBV6-3 and TRBJ2-7; D call uncertain. Germline CDR1 is MNHEY and CDR2 is SVGEGT. V was cut by 6 bases and J by 3 bases, with 15 bases left in between. The CDR3 has 14 residues. As DNA, the CDR3 is TGTGCCAGCAGATCCCGAAGAGGTCTCTACGAGCAGTACTTC. Translation gives CASRSRRGLYEQYF.

This clonotype was observed a few times. This chain uses TRBV12-3 or TRBV12-4 with TRBJ2-5; D ambiguous. This CDR3 is 13 amino acids long. V lost 5 bases, J lost 5 bases, and 12 bases lay in between. CDR3 protein: CASSPGMMETQYF. The CDR3, as DNA: TGTGCCAGCAGTCCGGGCATGATGGAGACCCAGTACTTC.

This chain connects TRBV28 to TRBJ2-3, with D possibly matching TRBD2 (5 bases). The V end lost 3 bases, the J end lost 2 bases, and 6 bases lay between the germline ends. The CDR3 has 13 amino acids. Looked up from germline, CDR1 is MDHEN and CDR2 is SYDVKM. The DNA of the CDR3 is TGTGCCAGCAGTTTGGACTTCACAGATACGCAGTATTTT. Its translation is CASSLDFTDTQYF.

This clonotype was seen a handful of times. The rearrangement joins TRBV19 to TRBJ2-7; no firm D call. The CDR3 consists of 12 residues. The germline V and J ends were trimmed by 5 bases and 5 bases, with 10 bases remaining between them. Germline assignment: CDR1 LNHDA and CDR2 SQIVND (reference sequence). The CDR3 bases are TGTGCCAGTAGTGACCTTGGGAACGAGCAGTACTTC. Protein product: CASSDLGNEQYF.